The clone carrying this TCR beta chain showed up just a few times. The repertoire was sequenced with immunoSEQ multiplex PCR; TCRdb's copy has only in-frame clones and lacks some. The sample consists of roughly 73,000 clones, roughly nine tenths of them appearing once. Sampling of blood occurred at baseline, cycle 4 day 1, and cycle 7 day 1. The sample is drawn from a study of OX40 agonist ivuxolimab in advanced cancers. Across the whole study: Patients received ivuxolimab, an agonistic anti-OX40 (CD134) antibody. Hepatocellular carcinoma, melanoma, renal cell or head and neck cancer occurred in dose-escalation patients. The dose-escalation cohort was roughly 83% male, with a mean age of about 60 years, ranging about 23 to 90.

The CDR3 covers 18 residues. The V and J ends lost 0 bases and 2 bases, in that order; junction bases with no gene match: 8. The germline V gene encodes CDR1 ENHRY and CDR2 SYGVKD. This sequence was found in an adult with an advanced solid tumor such as melanoma, head and neck, liver or kidney cancer. The sequenced sample was CD4+ or CD8+ T cells sorted from blood, obtained in a trial of the OX40 agonist ivuxolimab. This chain uses TRBV10-3 with TRBJ1-5, with TRBD1 matching over 9 bases. The chain's CDR3 is CAISESWDRAPGNQPQHF. The CDR3 nucleotides read TGTGCCATCAGTGAGTCGTGGGACAGGGCGCCGGGCAATCAGCCCCAGCATTTT.